The present entry profiles one T cell receptor beta chain with its context. This receptor's antigen is unknown. No per-base quality is available; no much larger clone lies one base away. This record comes from a study of blood T cell repertoires in COVID-19 (dated by TCRdb to 2020 to 2021). Broadly, across the study: Samples from collaborators originated in the United States, Italy and Spain and spanned both the acute and convalescent phases of COVID-19. The prospective study material was composed of cDNA or gDNA derived from T cells, B-cell-depleted T cells, or PBMCs. The dataset comprised deeply sampled blood TCRbeta repertoires from subjects exposed to, actively infected with, or recovered from COVID-19. The repertoires were made available in a free public database intended to serve as a resource for research on the immune response to SARS-CoV-2. Samples were obtained from the ongoing ImmuneRACE study (first 160 participants) and from over 1,000 subjects provided by 6 global collaborators. Sample metadata almost always included a de-identified subject ID, COVID-19 status, age in years and sex. Where available, HLA class I and class II types were taken from metadata supplied by the sample provider and were not determined by assay-based typing.

Inclusive of the bounding cysteine and phenylalanine, the CDR3 is 14 residues long. Only CDR3 DNA remains: 42 bases, in frame from the first base. CDR1 and CDR2 were assigned from the germline V gene (reference sequence) as GTSNPN and SVGIG. Trimming at the junction amounts to 6 bases on V and 2 bases on J, and the germline ends lie 14 bases apart. The collaborating institutions used their own protocols to collect whole blood in K2EDTA tubes. Collaborator samples were shipped for TCRbeta analysis as frozen whole blood, isolated PBMCs, or DNA extracted from either sample type. TCRbeta CDR3 regions were amplified from genomic DNA using the immunoSEQ Assay, a bias-controlled multiplex PCR. As for how the authors treated the data: The number of nucleated cells in each sample was estimated from the amplification of reference gene primers within the assay. To quantify the absolute abundance of each unique TCRbeta CDR3 rearrangement, sequence reads were collapsed and filtered. For each sample, productive Simpson clonality was calculated by taking the square root of Simpson's diversity index across productive rearrangements. TCRdb holds this immuneACCESS table with in-frame rearrangements only. Some clones are missing; in checked studies, unresolved V genes explain under half, and the rest has no known cause. V and J calls and clone size are given by that table; D and trimming were obtained from the DNA. In this sample the table shows under 300,000 clones, about 80% of which occur a single time. The top ten constitute approximately 5% of the sample.

Overall study outcomes, separate from this receptor: The amount of clinical and demographic metadata varied by source and participant and was provided uncurated.

The clonotype originates from a woman of 80 years or more with active or convalescent COVID-19. The chain was built from TRBV30 and TRBJ1-5; TRBD1 is perhaps the D gene, given 6 matching bases. Sample: peripheral blood. The bases read TGTGCCTGTAAACAGGGCGGTGGCAATCAGCCCCAGCATTTT. This sequence encodes CACKQGGGNQPQHF.